A single sample gave rise to the 11 T cell receptor beta chains below, sequenced in a study of OX40 agonist ivuxolimab in advanced cancers. Only in-frame clones appear in the TCRdb table, and some are missing; sequencing was by immunoSEQ multiplex PCR. Among about 69,000 clones listed, roughly nine tenths were seen once. The source material was CD4+ or CD8+ T cells sorted from blood, sampled in a trial of the OX40 agonist ivuxolimab. The receptors originated from an adult with an advanced solid tumor such as melanoma, head and neck, liver or kidney cancer.

The chain recombines TRBV9 with TRBJ1-1; tentative D call: TRBD1 (6 bases). This CDR3 comprises 15 residues. Trimming left V 0 bases short and J 4 bases short, with 13 bases between. CDR1 and CDR2 from the germline V gene are SGDLS and YYNGEE. The CDR3 nucleotides read TGTGCCAGCAGCGTAGTGTCACAGGGACGCACTGAAGCTTTCTTT. Its protein is CASSVVSQGRTEAFF. Filled out from reference TRBV9 and TRBJ1-1, the complete variable domain reads DSGVTQTPKHLITATGQRVTLRCSPRSGDLSVYWYQQSLDQGLQFLIQYYNGEERAKGNILERFSAQQFPDLHSELNLSSLELGDSALYFCASSVVSQGRTEAFFGQGTRLTVV.

The rearrangement uses TRBV7-9 and TRBJ2-7, with TRBD2 matching 13 bases. With 1 base clipped from V and 6 bases from J, the junction kept 0 bases outside the gene matches. Germline CDR1 reads SEHNR; CDR2 reads FQNEAQ (reference sequence). This CDR3 region has 14 residues. CDR3 in DNA: TGTGCCAGCAGCTTAGGACTAGCGGGAGGCGAGCAGTACTTC. The encoded protein is CASSLGLAGGEQYF.

This chain uses TRBV4-2 with TRBJ2-3; D is unresolved. CDR1 is LGHNA, CDR2 YNFKEQ, per germline. V lost 0 bases, J lost 0 bases, and 7 bases lay in between. The CDR3 extends over 15 amino acids. The CDR3 spells CASSQEGPSTDTQYF. In DNA, the CDR3 is TGTGCCAGCAGCCAAGAAGGACCCAGCACAGATACGCAGTATTTT.

The rearrangement links TRBV6-6 to TRBJ2-1; D not resolved. Germline V gene data show CDR1 as MNHNY and CDR2 as SVGAGI (reference sequence). CDR3 size: 14 residues. V was pared by 2 bases and J by 7 bases, with 12 bases between. The CDR3 DNA sequence: TGTGCCAGCAGTTACCTTAATGTCGCGAATGAGCAGTTCTTC. Its protein product is CASSYLNVANEQFF.

This clone was seen more than once but under ten times. The chain's CDR3 is CASSLTTVPVTTEAFF. The CDR3 DNA reads TGTGCCAGCAGTCTTACAACAGTACCCGTTACCACTGAAGCTTTCTTT. The genes are TRBV28 and TRBJ1-1; no clear D. V was cut by 5 bases and J by 4 bases, with 20 bases left in between. This CDR3 is 16 amino acids long. Germline-derived CDR1 and CDR2 are MDHEN and SYDVKM.

This rearrangement joins TRBV19 to TRBJ1-1; D might be TRBD1 (5 bases). Germline V lookup: CDR1 LNHDA, CDR2 SQIVND (reference sequence). This CDR3 has 14 residues. V lost 3 bases to trimming and J lost 5 bases, with 13 bases between them. CDR3 nucleotide sequence: TGTGCCAGTAGTATGCAGGGAAGAATGACTGAAGCTTTCTTT. Its translation: CASSMQGRMTEAFF.

The V call is TRBV7-9, the J call TRBJ2-3; tentatively, D is TRBD1 or TRBD2 (5 bases each). This CDR3 has 17 amino acids. The V end lost 1 base, the J end lost 4 bases, and 18 bases lay between the germline ends. Germline V gene lookup returns CDR1 SEHNR and CDR2 FQNEAQ (reference sequence). CDR3 in amino acids: CASSLVEARVGADTQYF. The DNA of the CDR3 is TGTGCCAGCAGCTTAGTCGAAGCGCGGGTGGGGGCAGATACGCAGTATTTT. Full variable domain (rest looked up from reference TRBV7-9 and TRBJ2-3): DTGVSQNPRHKITKRGQNVTFRCDPISEHNRLYWYRQTLGQGPEFLTYFQNEAQLEKSRLLSDRFSAERPKGSFSTLEIQRTEQGDSAMYLCASSLVEARVGADTQYFGPGTRLTVL.

The CDR3 nucleotides are TGTGCCAGCAGCAAAGGTCGAGGGGACAGGGAGTACGAGCAGTACTTC. Its protein is CASSKGRGDREYEQYF. The chain employs TRBV21-1 and TRBJ2-7; whether TRBD1, the table's D call, matches the DNA was not checked. TRBV21-1 is described as a pseudogene. CDR3 length: 16 amino acids.

This clone was seen a single time. The rearrangement joins TRBV7-9 to TRBJ1-4; D uncertain. Per the germline V gene, CDR1 is SEHNR and CDR2 is FQNEAQ (reference sequence). Trimming pared 1 base from V and 8 bases from J, leaving 8 bases between. The length of the CDR3 is 13 residues. CDR3 coding DNA: TGTGCCAGCAGCTTAGGGGGTTGGGAAAAACTGTTTTTT. This encodes CASSLGGWEKLFF.

This chain's CDR3 is CASSVVGGGAYNEQFF. For the CDR3, the DNA is TGTGCCAGCAGCGTAGTCGGCGGGGGAGCTTACAATGAGCAGTTCTTC. The V and J genes are TRBV9 and TRBJ2-1, with 7 bases fitting TRBD2. The CDR3 sequence is 16 residues long. The ends lost 0 bases at V and 4 bases at J; junction bases unmatched: 7. The germline gives CDR1 SGDLS, CDR2 YYNGEE.

This clone has only one observation. The CDR3 region is CASSLSRGVDVYEQYF. CDR3 nucleotide sequence: TGTGCCAGCAGTTTATCGAGAGGCGTGGATGTCTACGAGCAGTACTTC. The genes are TRBV27 and TRBJ2-7, with D unresolved. V dropped 0 bases and J dropped 3 bases, with 15 bases sitting between them. The CDR3 is made up of 16 amino acids. Per the germline V gene, CDR1 is MNHEY and CDR2 is SMNVEV (reference sequence).